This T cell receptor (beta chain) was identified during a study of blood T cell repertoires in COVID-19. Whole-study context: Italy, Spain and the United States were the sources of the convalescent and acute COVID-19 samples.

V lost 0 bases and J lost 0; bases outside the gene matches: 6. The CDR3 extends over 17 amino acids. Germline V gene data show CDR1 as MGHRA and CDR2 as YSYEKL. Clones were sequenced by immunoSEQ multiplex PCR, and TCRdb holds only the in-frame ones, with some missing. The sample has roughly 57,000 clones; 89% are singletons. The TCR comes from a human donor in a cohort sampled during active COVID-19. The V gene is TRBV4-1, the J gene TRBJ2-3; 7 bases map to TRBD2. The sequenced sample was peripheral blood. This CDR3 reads CASSQDYGTTSTDTQYF. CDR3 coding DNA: TGCGCCAGCAGCCAAGATTACGGGACTACTAGCACAGATACGCAGTATTTT.